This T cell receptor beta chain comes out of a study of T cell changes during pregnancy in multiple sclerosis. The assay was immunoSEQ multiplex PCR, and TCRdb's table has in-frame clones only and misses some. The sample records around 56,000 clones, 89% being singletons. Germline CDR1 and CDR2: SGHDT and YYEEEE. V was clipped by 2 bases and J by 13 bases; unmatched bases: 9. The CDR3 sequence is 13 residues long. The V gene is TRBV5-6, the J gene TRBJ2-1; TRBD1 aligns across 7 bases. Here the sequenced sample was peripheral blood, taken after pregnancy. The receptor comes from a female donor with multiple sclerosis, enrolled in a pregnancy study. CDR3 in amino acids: CASSFGQAEEQFF. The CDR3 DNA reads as TGTGCCAGCAGCTTTGGACAGGCAGAGGAACAGTTCTTC.